Shown below are 25 T cell receptor beta chains from a single sample sequenced in a study of beta chain features in type 1 diabetes. Antigen specificity for these receptors is unknown. The study reverse transcribed the entire isolated RNA, so it sequenced expressed TCRB transcripts. The data were produced by immunoSEQ multiplex PCR, yet TCRdb's version contains in-frame clones alone and is incomplete. The sample has some 350,000 clones; 13% are singletons. Study-wide results and caveats: Shortening that was moderate but significant affected the TCRB CDR3s of Type 1 diabetes patients in all four CD4+ subsets.

The sequencing input was naive CD4+ T cells from blood. The receptors shown here come from a woman younger than 35 with type 1 diabetes.

V and J are TRBV6-5 and TRBJ2-7; D is perhaps TRBD2 (7 bases). The CDR3 has 15 residues. V was cut by 5 bases and J by 2 bases, with 16 bases left in between. CDR1 and CDR2 (germline): MNHEY, SVGAGI. For the CDR3, the DNA is TGTGCCAGCAGTCCTAGAGGGGGGGGGACCTACGAGCAGTACTTC. This sequence encodes CASSPRGGGTYEQYF.

The rearrangement joins TRBV29-1 to TRBJ1-4; a weak D match, TRBD1 (5 bases). CDR1 and CDR2 from the germline V gene are SQVTM and ANQGSEA. V was shortened by 3 bases and J by 7 bases, with 12 bases between the two germline ends. The CDR3 covers 13 residues. In nucleotides, the CDR3 is TGCAGCGTTGATCCTGGGAGGGGTGAAAAACTGTTTTTT. This codes for CSVDPGRGEKLFF.

The V and J genes are TRBV5-1 and TRBJ2-4; tentatively, D is TRBD1 (5 bases). V lost 4 bases to trimming and J lost 3 bases, with 14 bases between them. The CDR3 is made up of 15 amino acids. In germline, CDR1 is SGHRS, CDR2 YFSETQ. The CDR3 DNA reads as TGCGCCAGCAGCCCCCAGGGTCCTGACAAAAACATTCAGTACTTC. This sequence encodes CASSPQGPDKNIQYF.

This clone was seen more than once but under ten times. The chain recombines TRBV7-9 with TRBJ1-4; D remains ambiguous. Looked up from germline, CDR1 is SEHNR and CDR2 is FQNEAQ (reference sequence). The CDR3 is made up of 14 amino acids. Trimming shortened V by 2 bases and J by 7 bases, and 11 bases separated the two germline ends. The CDR3 region is CASSLSQAGEKLFF. CDR3 bases: TGTGCCAGCAGCTTAAGCCAGGCGGGTGAAAAACTGTTTTTT. Together with reference TRBV7-9 and TRBJ1-4, the CDR3 gives the full variable domain: DTGVSQNPRHKITKRGQNVTFRCDPISEHNRLYWYRQTLGQGPEFLTYFQNEAQLEKSRLLSDRFSAERPKGSFSTLEIQRTEQGDSAMYLCASSLSQAGEKLFFGSGTQLSVL.

The V and J genes are TRBV25-1 and TRBJ2-1, with 12 positions matching TRBD2. V lost 3 bases to trimming and J lost 8 bases; unmatched junction nucleotides: 8. CDR1 is MGHDK, CDR2 SYGVNS, per germline. The length of the CDR3 is 16 residues. For the CDR3, the DNA is TGTGCCAGCAGTGAGCGACTAGCGGGAGTTGGCGATGAGCAGTTCTTC. This sequence encodes CASSERLAGVGDEQFF.

This clone turned up a few times. The V gene is TRBV28, the J gene TRBJ2-3; a weak D match, TRBD1 (6 bases). Trimming cost V 5 bases and J 2 bases, with 11 bases left between them. Germline V gene data show CDR1 as MDHEN and CDR2 as SYDVKM. The CDR3 has 14 residues. The CDR3 region is CASSMDSPTDTQYF. As DNA, the CDR3 is TGTGCCAGCAGTATGGACAGTCCCACAGATACGCAGTATTTT.

In this sample, this clone turned up a few times. The chain links TRBV21-1 to TRBJ2-1; the table's D gene call, TRBD2, was not cross checked with the DNA. TRBV21-1 is a known pseudogene. The CDR3 extends over 15 amino acids. The CDR3 sequence: CASSLYEMYGNEQFF. The DNA for the CDR3 is TGTGCCAGCAGCCTATACGAGATGTACGGGAATGAGCAGTTCTTC.

This clone was counted between two and nine times. The CDR3: CASSPSLGGNIYEQYF. CDR3 nucleotide sequence: TGTGCCAGCTCACCATCTTTAGGGGGCAACATCTACGAGCAGTACTTC. This chain uses TRBV18 with TRBJ2-7, with 7 bases identical to TRBD1. Per germline, CDR1 KGHSH and CDR2 LQKENI. CDR3 length equals 16 residues. J was trimmed by 3 bases and V by 2 bases; bases with no gene match: 10.

For the CDR3, the DNA is TGTGCCTGGAGTAATACAGGGGTCTGGGCCAAAAACATTCAGTACTTC. This translates into CAWSNTGVWAKNIQYF. The chain links TRBV30 to TRBJ2-4; 7 bases agree with TRBD1. V was clipped by 2 bases and J by 1 base; unmatched bases: 8. The CDR3 has 16 amino acids. CDR1 is GTSNPN and CDR2 is SVGIG in the germline V gene (reference sequence). The whole variable domain, remainder taken from reference TRBV30 and TRBJ2-4, is SQTIHQWPATLVQPVGSPLSLECTVEGTSNPNLYWYRQAAGRGLQLLFYSVGIGQISSEVPQNLSASRPQDRQFILSSKKLLLSDSGFYLCAWSNTGVWAKNIQYFGAGTRLSVL.

The table lists this clone with a few counts. The chain uses TRBV5-1 and TRBJ2-1; 7 bases fit TRBD2. Trimming at V came to 2 bases and at J to 6 bases, leaving 14 bases not matched to a gene. Looked up from germline, CDR1 is SGHRS and CDR2 is YFSETQ. The CDR3 sequence is 17 residues long. The CDR3 here is CASSFTGAGWGSNEQFF. For the CDR3, the DNA is TGCGCCAGCAGCTTCACTGGAGCGGGATGGGGGTCCAATGAGCAGTTCTTC.

This clone was seen more than once but under ten times. V usage is TRBV27 and J usage is TRBJ2-1, with 11 bases matching TRBD2. Germline loops: CDR1 MNHEY, CDR2 SMNVEV (reference sequence). V shed 5 bases, J shed 5 bases, and the junction held 11 bases outside the gene matches. The CDR3 is 17 amino acids. CDR3 nucleotide sequence: TGTGCCAGCAGTCCCACTCATAGCGGGAGGGCTAACAATGAGCAGTTCTTC. This sequence encodes CASSPTHSGRANNEQFF.

As for this clone: Relative to the germline gene, one junction end is altered; a read error may explain this. The gene calls are TRBV7-9 and TRBJ2-2, with TRBD2 matching 8 bases. Germline values: CDR1 SEHNR, CDR2 FQNEAQ (reference sequence). CDR3 length equals 18 residues. The CDR3 is CASRLTSGTSSPTGELFF. The DNA of the CDR3 is TGTGCCAGCCGCTTAACCTCCGGGACTAGTTCCCCCACCGGGGAGCTGTTTTTT.

This clone appeared a few times. The V call is TRBV6-6, the J call TRBJ1-1; weak D call: TRBD1 (6 bases). Per the germline V gene, CDR1 is MNHNY and CDR2 is SVGAGI (reference sequence). The CDR3 has 14 amino acids. With 7 bases removed from V and 1 base from J, the gap between germline ends came to 13 bases. CDR3 in DNA: TGTGCCAGCATTAGGGGGTCCCCGAACACTGAAGCTTTCTTT. Protein: CASIRGSPNTEAFF.

The chain employs TRBV29-1 and TRBJ2-1, with 9 bases fitting TRBD2. Unmatched junction bases numbered 9, after V lost 0 bases and J lost 12 bases. CDR1 is SQVTM, CDR2 ANQGSEA, per germline. The CDR3 covers 14 residues. CDR3 residues: CSVEDVSSGSVQFF. CDR3 nucleotide sequence: TGCAGCGTTGAAGATGTGAGTAGCGGGAGTGTGCAGTTCTTC.

The table lists this clone with a few counts. The chain employs TRBV30 and TRBJ2-2, with TRBD2 as a possible D gene (5 bases). Germline CDR1 and CDR2: GTSNPN and SVGIG (reference sequence). The ends were cut back, 0 bases at V and 5 bases at J, with 16 bases in the middle. The CDR3 spans 16 residues. The CDR3 is CAWSVLLTPGTGELFF. CDR3 in DNA: TGTGCCTGGAGTGTACTATTGACCCCGGGGACCGGGGAGCTGTTTTTT.

Comments on this clone: The sample carries other DNA sequences with the same CDR3. The rearrangement uses TRBV18 and TRBJ2-2; 10 nucleotides agree with TRBD1. The V gene end was trimmed by 3 bases and the J gene end by 6 bases; junction bases not matched to a gene: 1. CDR3 length equals 14 residues. Looked up from germline, CDR1 is KGHSH and CDR2 is LQKENI. DNA for the CDR3: TGTGCCAGCTCACCTGGACAGGGGGCCGGGGAGCTGTTTTTT. Amino acids: CASSPGQGAGELFF.

CDR3 DNA: TGCGCCAGCAGTGACGGACAGGGGGTCACAGATACGCAGTATTTT. It specifies CASSDGQGVTDTQYF. This sequence joins TRBV5-1 and TRBJ2-3; 10 nucleotides match TRBD1. Germline CDR1 is SGHRS and CDR2 is YFSETQ. This CDR3 has 15 amino acids. V shed 5 bases and J 2 bases; nucleotides not matched to a gene: 5. Drawing the rest from reference TRBV5-1 and TRBJ2-3, the complete variable domain is KAGVTQTPRYLIKTRGQQVTLSCSPISGHRSVSWYQQTPGQGLQFLFEYFSETQRNKGNFPGRFSGRQFSNSRSEMNVSTLELGDSALYLCASSDGQGVTDTQYFGPGTRLTVL.

This clone has more than one count but fewer than ten. The chain is built from TRBV14 and TRBJ2-7, with a tentative D call TRBD2 (5 bases). The CDR3 runs to 14 residues. CDR1 SGHDN and CDR2 FVKESK come from the germline V gene. Trimming removed 2 bases at V and 4 bases at J, with 12 bases between. The CDR3 DNA reads TGTGCCAGCAGCCAAAGCCTAAGAGGGTACGAGCAGTACTTC. Translating it yields CASSQSLRGYEQYF.

The chain joins TRBV15 to TRBJ1-5, with 9 bases aligning to TRBD1. CDR3 size: 16 residues. Trimming took 5 bases from V and 3 from J; bases not matched to a gene: 8. Germline CDR1 and CDR2: LNHNV and YYDKDF (reference sequence). The DNA of the CDR3 is TGTGCCACCAGCCCCCAACAGGGGGCAATCAATCAGCCCCAGCATTTT. This sequence encodes CATSPQQGAINQPQHF.

In nucleotides, the CDR3 is TGTGCCAGCACCCCTAGACAGGGGGCCAATGAAGCTTTCTTT. Amino acid sequence: CASTPRQGANEAFF. V is TRBV2 and J is TRBJ1-1; TRBD1 matches 10 bases. The germline CDR1 and CDR2 sequences are SNHLY and FYNNEI. V shed 7 bases and J 7 bases; nucleotides not matched to a gene: 9. The CDR3 length is 14 residues.

V usage is TRBV15 and J usage is TRBJ2-5, with D possibly TRBD1 on 5 matching bases. Per germline, CDR1 LNHNV and CDR2 YYDKDF (reference sequence). The V gene lost 2 bases and the J gene lost 1 base, with 14 bases spanning the gap. The CDR3 has 16 residues. The chain's CDR3 is CATSRTVQGTQETQYF. The CDR3 DNA reads TGTGCCACCAGCAGAACCGTCCAGGGAACCCAAGAGACCCAGTACTTC.

This clone was detected once. This chain uses TRBV5-1 with TRBJ2-7; D is possibly TRBD2 (5 bases). The CDR3 sequence is 13 residues long. The ends were cut back, 0 bases at V and 6 bases at J, with 10 bases in the middle. The germline V gene encodes CDR1 SGHRS and CDR2 YFSETQ. The CDR3 protein is CASSLGAEGEQYF. The DNA for the CDR3 is TGCGCCAGCAGCTTGGGAGCCGAGGGCGAGCAGTACTTC.

The CDR3, as DNA: TGCGCCAGCAGATTAGCGGGAGCAGATACGCAGTATTTT. It translates to CASRLAGADTQYF. V and J are TRBV10-2 and TRBJ2-3, with 9 bases aligning to TRBD2. V was pared by 6 bases and J by 4 bases, with 2 bases of the junction left unmatched. The CDR3 sequence is 13 residues long. Germline loops: CDR1 WSHSY, CDR2 SAAADI.

This clone was recorded a few times. The rearrangement uses TRBV25-1 and TRBJ2-7, with 8 bases fitting TRBD1. V gave up 4 bases and J gave up 5 bases; unmatched junction bases: 7. The CDR3 covers 14 residues. Germline V gene data show CDR1 as MGHDK and CDR2 as SYGVNS. Here the CDR3 reads CASSARTGPHEQYV. CDR3 nucleotides: TGTGCCAGCAGTGCCCGGACAGGGCCCCACGAGCAGTACGTC.

The chain recombines TRBV6-5 with TRBJ2-7; D is perhaps TRBD1 (6 bases). The V gene lost 2 bases and the J gene lost 6 bases, with 8 bases spanning the gap. Germline CDR1 is MNHEY and CDR2 is SVGAGI. The CDR3 contains 12 residues. CDR3 in DNA: TGTGCCAGCAGTTACACAGGGTTCGAGCAGTACTTC. Protein sequence: CASSYTGFEQYF.